This entry lists 5 T cell receptor beta chains sequenced from one sample in a study of blood T cell repertoires in COVID-19. Here immunoSEQ multiplex PCR was the method, and the copy in TCRdb shows in-frame clones only, minus some. The sample contains hundreds of thousands of clones, around 80% of which appear only once. The sequenced sample was peripheral blood. All receptors derive from a woman at least 80 years old with active or convalescent COVID-19.

This chain connects TRBV7-2 to TRBJ2-7, with D perhaps TRBD2 (6 bases). Trimming took 4 bases from V and 6 from J, leaving 19 bases between them. The CDR3 is 15 amino acids. From germline, CDR1 is SGHTA and CDR2 FQGNSA. Here the CDR3 reads CASSSGTSQLGEQYF. CDR3 in DNA: TGTGCCAGCAGCTCAGGGACTTCCCAGCTCGGCGAGCAGTACTTC.

The sample holds a few counts of this clone. The chain links TRBV24-1 to TRBJ1-5, with D possibly being TRBD1 (5 bases). Looked up from germline, CDR1 is KGHDR and CDR2 is SFDVKD. Between the trimmed V and J ends, which lost 6 bases and 1 base, there was a span of 15 bases. The CDR3 runs 16 residues. CDR3 DNA: TGTGCCACCAGTAGTGGGGGGATTTCGAGCAATCAGCCCCAGCATTTT. Its translation: CATSSGGISSNQPQHF.

The chain couples TRBV3-1 (or the pseudogene TRBV3-2) to TRBJ2-7, with 13 nucleotides matching TRBD2. This CDR3 has 15 residues. Germline V CDR1 and CDR2: LGHDT, YNNKEL (reference sequence). The J segment lost 2 bases and the V segment lost 5 bases, leaving 3 bases of the junction unmatched. CDR3 coding DNA: TGTGCCAGCAGCGAAGGACTAGCGGGAGCCTACGAGCAGTACTTC. As protein: CASSEGLAGAYEQYF.

This rearrangement joins TRBV3-1 (or the pseudogene TRBV3-2) to TRBJ1-1, with 7 nucleotides matching TRBD1. The CDR3 is 14 amino acids. The trim removed 4 bases at V and 3 bases at J, leaving 5 bases unmatched. Germline CDR1 reads LGHDT; CDR2 reads YNNKEL (reference sequence). CDR3 nucleotide sequence: TGTGCCAGCAGCCGCACGCAGGGGGACACTGAAGCTTTCTTT. This encodes CASSRTQGDTEAFF.

Of note for this clone: Other DNA sequences in the sample encode the same CDR3. The chain has TRBV18 and TRBJ2-3, with 7 bases aligning to TRBD2. The length of the CDR3 is 15 residues. Germline V gene lookup returns CDR1 KGHSH and CDR2 LQKENI. V shed 0 bases, J shed 3 bases, and the junction held 3 bases outside the gene matches. CDR3 residues: CASSPPTGGTDTQYF. DNA of the CDR3: TGTGCCAGCTCACCACCGACGGGGGGTACAGATACGCAGTATTTT.